This TCR beta chain was sequenced in a study of cytomegalovirus exposure and HLA in healthy donors. As for the study in general: The platform used for the roughly 130 validation repertoires matched that of the roughly 700 first-cohort repertoires, a later analysis reported.

Study results and limitations: With high specificity and sensitivity, the classifier reportedly diagnosed cytomegalovirus status.

TCRdb's table, derived via immunoSEQ multiplex PCR, lists solely in-frame clones and lacks some. The repertoire includes roughly 270,000 clones, approximately 90% of them detected once, and 0.92% sits in the top ten. This clone occurred once. Antigen unknown. Donors came from a validation cohort of 90 to 150 subjects, distinct from the first 666-subject cohort. What was sequenced was PBMCs. This TCR derives from a woman under 30 in good health and CMV-seronegative.

CDR3 protein: CASGGIAGSYEQYF. In DNA, the CDR3 is TGTGCCAGCGGGGGGATAGCGGGATCCTACGAGCAGTACTTC. The gene calls are TRBV6-1 and TRBJ2-7; 8 positions agree with TRBD2. Germline CDR1 reads MNHNS; CDR2 reads SASEGT. This CDR3 comprises 14 residues. After removal of 8 bases from V and 1 base from J, the junction contained 7 bases not matched to a gene.